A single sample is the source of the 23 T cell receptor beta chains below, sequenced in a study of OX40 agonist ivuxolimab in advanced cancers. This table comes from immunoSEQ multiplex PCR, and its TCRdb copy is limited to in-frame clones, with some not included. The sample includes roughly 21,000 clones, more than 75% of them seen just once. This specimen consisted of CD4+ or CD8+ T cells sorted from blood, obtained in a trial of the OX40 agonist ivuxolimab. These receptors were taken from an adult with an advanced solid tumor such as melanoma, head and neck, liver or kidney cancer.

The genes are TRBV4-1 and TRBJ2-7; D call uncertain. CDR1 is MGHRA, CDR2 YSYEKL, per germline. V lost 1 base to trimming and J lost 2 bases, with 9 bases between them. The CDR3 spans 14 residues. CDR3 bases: TGCGCCAGCAGCCAAGGGGTAGGGACCTACGAGCAGTACTTC. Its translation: CASSQGVGTYEQYF.

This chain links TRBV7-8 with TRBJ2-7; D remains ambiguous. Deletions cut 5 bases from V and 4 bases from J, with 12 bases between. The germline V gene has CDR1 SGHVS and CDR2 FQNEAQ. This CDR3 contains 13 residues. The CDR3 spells CASSVRLGYEQYF. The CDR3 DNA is TGTGCCAGCAGCGTAAGACTGGGGTACGAGCAGTACTTC.

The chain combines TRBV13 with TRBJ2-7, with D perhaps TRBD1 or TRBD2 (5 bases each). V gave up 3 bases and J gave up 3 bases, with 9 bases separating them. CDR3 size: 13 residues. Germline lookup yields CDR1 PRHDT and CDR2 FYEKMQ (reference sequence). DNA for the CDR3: TGTGCCAGCAGCTTTGGGGGAATCTACGAGCAGTACTTC. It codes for CASSFGGIYEQYF.

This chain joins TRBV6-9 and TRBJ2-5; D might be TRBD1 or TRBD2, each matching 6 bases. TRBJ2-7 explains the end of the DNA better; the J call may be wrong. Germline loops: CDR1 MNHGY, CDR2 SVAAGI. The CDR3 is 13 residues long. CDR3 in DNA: TGTGCCAGCAGTTACCTGGGGGGCCACGAGCAGTACTTC. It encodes CASSYLGGHEQYF.

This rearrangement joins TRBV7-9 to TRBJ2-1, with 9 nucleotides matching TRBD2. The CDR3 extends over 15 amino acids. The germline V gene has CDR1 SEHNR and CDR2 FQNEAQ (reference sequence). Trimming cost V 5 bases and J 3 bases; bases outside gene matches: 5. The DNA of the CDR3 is TGTGCCAGCAGCCGATTAGCGGGGGTCTACAATGAGCAGTTCTTC. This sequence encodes CASSRLAGVYNEQFF.

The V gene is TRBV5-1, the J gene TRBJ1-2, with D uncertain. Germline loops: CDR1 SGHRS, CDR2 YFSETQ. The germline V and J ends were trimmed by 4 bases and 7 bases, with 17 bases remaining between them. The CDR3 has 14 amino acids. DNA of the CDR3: TGCGCCAGCAGCGACCTGGACTTCCTAAGTGGCTACACCTTC. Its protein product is CASSDLDFLSGYTF.

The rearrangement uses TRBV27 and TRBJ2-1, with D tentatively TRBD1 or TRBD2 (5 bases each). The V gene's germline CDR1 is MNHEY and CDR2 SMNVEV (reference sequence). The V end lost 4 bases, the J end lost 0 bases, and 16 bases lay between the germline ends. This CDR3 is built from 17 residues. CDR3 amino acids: CASSYGPGASSYNEQFF. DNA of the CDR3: TGTGCCAGCAGTTATGGCCCCGGGGCCAGCTCCTACAATGAGCAGTTCTTC.

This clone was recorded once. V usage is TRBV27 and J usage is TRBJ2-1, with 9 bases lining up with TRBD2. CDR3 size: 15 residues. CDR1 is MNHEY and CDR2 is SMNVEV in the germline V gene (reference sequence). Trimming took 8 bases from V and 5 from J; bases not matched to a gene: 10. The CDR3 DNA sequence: TGTGCCAGCCGACCGTGGACTAGCGTAGACAATGAGCAGTTCTTC. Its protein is CASRPWTSVDNEQFF.

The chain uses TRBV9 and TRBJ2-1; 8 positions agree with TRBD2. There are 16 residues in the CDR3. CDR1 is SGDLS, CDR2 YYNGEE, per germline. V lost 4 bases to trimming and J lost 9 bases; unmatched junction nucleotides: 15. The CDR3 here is CASSPRAGVPSGEQFF. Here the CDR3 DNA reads TGTGCCAGCAGCCCTCGAGCGGGGGTGCCGTCGGGTGAGCAGTTCTTC.

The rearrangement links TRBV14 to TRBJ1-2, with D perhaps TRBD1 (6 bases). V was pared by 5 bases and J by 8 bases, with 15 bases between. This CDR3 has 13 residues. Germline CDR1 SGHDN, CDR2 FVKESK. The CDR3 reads CASSYTGKEGYTF. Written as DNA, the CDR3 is TGTGCCAGCAGCTATACAGGGAAAGAAGGCTACACCTTC.

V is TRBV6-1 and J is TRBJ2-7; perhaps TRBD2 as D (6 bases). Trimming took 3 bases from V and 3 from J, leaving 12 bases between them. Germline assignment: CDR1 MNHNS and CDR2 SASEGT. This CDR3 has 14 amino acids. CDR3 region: CASSDYSEGYEQYF. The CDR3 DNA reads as TGTGCCAGCAGTGATTATTCGGAGGGCTACGAGCAGTACTTC.

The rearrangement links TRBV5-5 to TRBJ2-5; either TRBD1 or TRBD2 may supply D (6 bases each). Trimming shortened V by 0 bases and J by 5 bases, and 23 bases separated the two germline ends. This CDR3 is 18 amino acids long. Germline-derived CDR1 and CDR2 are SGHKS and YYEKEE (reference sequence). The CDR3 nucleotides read TGTGCCAGCAGCTTGGATCGAGAGGACGGGGGCAGGATGGAGACCCAGTACTTC. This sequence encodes CASSLDREDGGRMETQYF.

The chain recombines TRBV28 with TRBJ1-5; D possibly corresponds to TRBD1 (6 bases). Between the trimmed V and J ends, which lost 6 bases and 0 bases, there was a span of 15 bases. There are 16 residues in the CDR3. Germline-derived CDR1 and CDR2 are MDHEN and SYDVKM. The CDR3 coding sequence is TGTGCCAGCAGGTCGCAGGGGTTCGGTAGCAATCAGCCCCAGCATTTT. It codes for CASRSQGFGSNQPQHF.

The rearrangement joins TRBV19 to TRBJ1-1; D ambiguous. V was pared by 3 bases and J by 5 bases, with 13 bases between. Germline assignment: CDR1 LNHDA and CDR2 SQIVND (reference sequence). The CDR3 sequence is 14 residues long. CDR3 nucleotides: TGTGCCAGTAGTATCAGAAGGGCCGGGACTGAAGCTTTCTTT. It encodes CASSIRRAGTEAFF.

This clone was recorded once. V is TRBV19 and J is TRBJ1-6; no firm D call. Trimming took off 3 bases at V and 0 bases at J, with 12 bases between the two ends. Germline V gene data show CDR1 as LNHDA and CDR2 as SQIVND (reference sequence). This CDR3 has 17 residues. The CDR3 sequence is CASSIIFEGSYNSPLHF. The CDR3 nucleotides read TGTGCCAGTAGTATTATTTTCGAGGGCTCCTATAATTCACCCCTCCACTTT.

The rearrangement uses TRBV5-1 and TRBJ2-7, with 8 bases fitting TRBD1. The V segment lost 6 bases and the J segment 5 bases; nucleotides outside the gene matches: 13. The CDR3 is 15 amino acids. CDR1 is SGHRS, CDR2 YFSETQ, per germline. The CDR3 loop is CASTLSDREINEQYF. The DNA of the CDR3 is TGCGCCAGCACACTCTCGGACAGGGAAATAAACGAGCAGTACTTC.

CDR3 loop: CASSQLGRGESYEQYF. The CDR3 nucleotides read TGCGCCAGCAGTCAACTCGGCAGGGGTGAATCCTACGAGCAGTACTTC. The gene calls are TRBV23-1 and TRBJ2-7; perhaps TRBD1 as D (6 bases). TRBV23-1 is filed as an ORF, its function uncertain. V dropped 2 bases and J dropped 1 base, with 15 bases sitting between them. This CDR3 is 16 amino acids long.

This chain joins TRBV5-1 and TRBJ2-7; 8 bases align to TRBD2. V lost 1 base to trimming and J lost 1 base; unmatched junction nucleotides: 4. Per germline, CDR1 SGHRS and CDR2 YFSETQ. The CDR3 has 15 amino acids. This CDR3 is CASSLRTGGSYEQYF. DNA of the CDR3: TGCGCCAGCAGCTTGCGGACGGGAGGGTCCTACGAGCAGTACTTC.

The CDR3 DNA sequence: TGTGCCAGCAGAAGTTGGGCAGGGACTCACGAGCAGTACTTC. Translation: CASRSWAGTHEQYF. The gene calls are TRBV7-8 and TRBJ2-7, with a tentative D call TRBD2 (6 bases). Trimming removed 6 bases from V and 5 bases from J, with 17 bases in between. The CDR3 has 14 amino acids. Germline V gene data show CDR1 as SGHVS and CDR2 as FQNEAQ.

The CDR3 DNA reads as TGTGCCAGCAGCTTAGAAATAGGCTCCTACGAGCAGTACTTC. Its translation: CASSLEIGSYEQYF. The V and J genes are TRBV7-6 and TRBJ2-7; D ambiguous. Trimming removed 1 base from V and 0 bases from J, with 7 bases in between. Per germline, CDR1 SGHVS and CDR2 FNYEAQ. The CDR3 totals 14 residues.

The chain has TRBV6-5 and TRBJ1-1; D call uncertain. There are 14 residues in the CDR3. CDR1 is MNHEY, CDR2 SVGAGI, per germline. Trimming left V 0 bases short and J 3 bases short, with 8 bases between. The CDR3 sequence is CASSYSASDTEAFF. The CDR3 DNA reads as TGTGCCAGCAGTTACTCGGCCTCGGACACTGAAGCTTTCTTT.

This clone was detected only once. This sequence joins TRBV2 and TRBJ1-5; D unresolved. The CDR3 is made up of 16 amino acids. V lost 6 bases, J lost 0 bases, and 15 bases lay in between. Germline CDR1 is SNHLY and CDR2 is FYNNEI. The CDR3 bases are TGTGCCAGCAGCGTTACAACTTTGGGTAGCAATCAGCCCCAGCATTTT. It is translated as CASSVTTLGSNQPQHF. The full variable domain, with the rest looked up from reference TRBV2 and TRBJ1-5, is EPEVTQTPSHQVTQMGQEVILRCVPISNHLYFYWYRQILGQKVEFLVSFYNNEISEKSEIFDDQFSVERPDGSNFTLKIRSTKLEDSAMYFCASSVTTLGSNQPQHFGDGTRLSIL.

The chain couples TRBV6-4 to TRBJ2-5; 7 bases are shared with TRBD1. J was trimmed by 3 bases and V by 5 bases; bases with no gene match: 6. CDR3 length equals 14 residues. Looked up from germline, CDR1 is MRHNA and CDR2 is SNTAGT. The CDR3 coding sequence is TGTGCCAGCAGTCCCACTGGACAGGAAGAGACCCAGTACTTC. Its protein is CASSPTGQEETQYF.